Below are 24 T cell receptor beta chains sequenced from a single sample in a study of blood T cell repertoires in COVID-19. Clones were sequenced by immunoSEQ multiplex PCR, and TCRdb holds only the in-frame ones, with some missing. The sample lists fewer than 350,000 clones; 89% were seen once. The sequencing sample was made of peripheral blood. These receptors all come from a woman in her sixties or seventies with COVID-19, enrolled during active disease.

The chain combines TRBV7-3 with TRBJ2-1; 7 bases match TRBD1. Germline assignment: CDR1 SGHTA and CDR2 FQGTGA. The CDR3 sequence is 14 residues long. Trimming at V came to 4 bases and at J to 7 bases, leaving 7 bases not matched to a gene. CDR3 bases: TGTGCCAGCAGCTACACAGGGGCGCGGAATGAGCAGTTCTTC. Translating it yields CASSYTGARNEQFF.

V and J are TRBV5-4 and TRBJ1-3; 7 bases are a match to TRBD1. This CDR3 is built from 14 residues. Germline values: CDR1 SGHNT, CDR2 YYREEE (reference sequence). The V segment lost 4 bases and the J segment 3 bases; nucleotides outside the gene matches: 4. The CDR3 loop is CASSGDSRGNTIYF. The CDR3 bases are TGTGCCAGCAGCGGGGACAGCCGTGGAAACACCATATATTTT.

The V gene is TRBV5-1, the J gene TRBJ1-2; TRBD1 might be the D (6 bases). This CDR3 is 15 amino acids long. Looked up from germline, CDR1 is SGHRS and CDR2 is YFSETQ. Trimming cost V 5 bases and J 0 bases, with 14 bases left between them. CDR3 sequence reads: CASRPQTGTNYGYTF. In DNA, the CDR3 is TGCGCCAGCAGACCTCAGACAGGTACTAACTATGGCTACACCTTC.

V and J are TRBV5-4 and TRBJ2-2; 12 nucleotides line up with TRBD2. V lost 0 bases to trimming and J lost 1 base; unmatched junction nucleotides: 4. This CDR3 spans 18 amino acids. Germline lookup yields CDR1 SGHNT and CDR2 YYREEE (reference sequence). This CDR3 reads CASSLAPGLAGNTGELFF. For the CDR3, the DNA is TGTGCCAGCAGCTTGGCCCCGGGACTAGCGGGGAACACCGGGGAGCTGTTTTTT.

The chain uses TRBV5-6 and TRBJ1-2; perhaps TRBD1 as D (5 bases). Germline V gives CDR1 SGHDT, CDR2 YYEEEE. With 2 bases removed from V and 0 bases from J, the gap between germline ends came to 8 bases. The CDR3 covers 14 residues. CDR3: CASSFGRANYGYTF. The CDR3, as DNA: TGTGCCAGCAGCTTCGGCAGGGCTAACTATGGCTACACCTTC.

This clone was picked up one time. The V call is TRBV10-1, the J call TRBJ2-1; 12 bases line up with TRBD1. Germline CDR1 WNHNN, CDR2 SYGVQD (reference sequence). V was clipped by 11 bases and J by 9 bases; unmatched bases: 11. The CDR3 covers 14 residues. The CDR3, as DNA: TGCGCCTACTGGCGGGACAGGGGGCTGGGTGAGCAGTTCTTC. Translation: CAYWRDRGLGEQFF.

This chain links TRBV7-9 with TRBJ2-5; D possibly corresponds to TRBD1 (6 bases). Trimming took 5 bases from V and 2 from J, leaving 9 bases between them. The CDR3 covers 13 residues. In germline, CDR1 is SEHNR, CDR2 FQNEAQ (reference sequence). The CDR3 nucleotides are TGTGCCAGCAGCATTGGACAGCAAGAGACCCAGTACTTC. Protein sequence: CASSIGQQETQYF.

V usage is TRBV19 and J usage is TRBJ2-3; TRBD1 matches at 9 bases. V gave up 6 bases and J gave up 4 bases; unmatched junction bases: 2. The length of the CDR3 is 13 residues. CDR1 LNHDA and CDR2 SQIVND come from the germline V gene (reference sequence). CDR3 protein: CASRDRGPDTQYF. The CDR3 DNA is TGTGCCAGTAGGGACAGGGGCCCAGATACGCAGTATTTT.

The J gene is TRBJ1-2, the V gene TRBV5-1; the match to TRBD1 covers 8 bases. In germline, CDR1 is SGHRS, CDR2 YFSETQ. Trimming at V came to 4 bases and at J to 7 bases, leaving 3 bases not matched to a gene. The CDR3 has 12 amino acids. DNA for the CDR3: TGCGCCAGCAGCCGGGGACAGGCTGGCTACACCTTC. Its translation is CASSRGQAGYTF.

The CDR3 loop is CASSLLQDNQPQHF. The CDR3 DNA sequence: TGTGCCAGCAGTTTATTACAGGACAATCAGCCCCAGCATTTT. The chain couples TRBV28 to TRBJ1-5; perhaps TRBD1 as D (5 bases). Germline lookup yields CDR1 MDHEN and CDR2 SYDVKM. The CDR3 loop spans 14 amino acids. The V and J ends lost 1 base and 3 bases respectively, with 7 bases between them.

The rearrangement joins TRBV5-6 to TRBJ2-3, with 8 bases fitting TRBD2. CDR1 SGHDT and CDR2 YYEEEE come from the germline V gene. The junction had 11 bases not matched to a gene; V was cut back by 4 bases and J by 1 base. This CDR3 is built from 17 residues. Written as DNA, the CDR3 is TGTGCCAGCAGCCTTGAAATAGCGGGACTTCGCACAGATACGCAGTATTTT. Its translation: CASSLEIAGLRTDTQYF.

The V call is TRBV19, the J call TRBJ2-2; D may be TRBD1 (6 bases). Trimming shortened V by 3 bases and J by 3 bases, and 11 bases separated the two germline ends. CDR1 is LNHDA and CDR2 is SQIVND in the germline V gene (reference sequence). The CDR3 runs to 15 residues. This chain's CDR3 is CASSMQGSYTGELFF. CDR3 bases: TGTGCCAGTAGTATGCAGGGGTCCTACACCGGGGAGCTGTTTTTT. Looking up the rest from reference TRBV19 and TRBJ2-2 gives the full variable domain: DGGITQSPKYLFRKEGQNVTLSCEQNLNHDAMYWYRQDPGQGLRLIYYSQIVNDFQKGDIAEGYSVSREKKESFPLTVTSAQKNPTAFYLCASSMQGSYTGELFFGEGSRLTVL.

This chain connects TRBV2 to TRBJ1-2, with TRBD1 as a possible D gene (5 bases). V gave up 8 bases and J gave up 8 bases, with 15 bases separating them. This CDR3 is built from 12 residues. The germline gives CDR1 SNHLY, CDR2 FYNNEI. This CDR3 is CASDSGRLGYTF. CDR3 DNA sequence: TGTGCCAGCGATTCAGGGAGGTTAGGCTACACCTTC.

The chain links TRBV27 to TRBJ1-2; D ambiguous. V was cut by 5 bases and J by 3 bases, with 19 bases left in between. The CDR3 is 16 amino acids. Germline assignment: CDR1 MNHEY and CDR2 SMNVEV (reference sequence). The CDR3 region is CASSRTPVRSDYGYTF. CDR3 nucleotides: TGTGCCAGCAGTCGAACCCCCGTTAGGAGCGACTATGGCTACACCTTC.

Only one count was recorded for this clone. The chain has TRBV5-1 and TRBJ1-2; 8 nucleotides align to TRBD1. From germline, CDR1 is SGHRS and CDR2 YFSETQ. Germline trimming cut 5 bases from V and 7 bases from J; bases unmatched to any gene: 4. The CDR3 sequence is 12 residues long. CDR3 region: CASRSTGGGYTF. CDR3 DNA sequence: TGCGCCAGCAGGTCCACAGGGGGTGGCTACACCTTC.

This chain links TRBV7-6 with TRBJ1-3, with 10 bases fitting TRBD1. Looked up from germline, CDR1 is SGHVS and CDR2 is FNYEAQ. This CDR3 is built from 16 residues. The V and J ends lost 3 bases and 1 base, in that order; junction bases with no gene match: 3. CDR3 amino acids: CASSLTGGPSGNTIYF. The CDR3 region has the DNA TGTGCCAGCAGCTTGACAGGGGGCCCTTCTGGAAACACCATATATTTT.

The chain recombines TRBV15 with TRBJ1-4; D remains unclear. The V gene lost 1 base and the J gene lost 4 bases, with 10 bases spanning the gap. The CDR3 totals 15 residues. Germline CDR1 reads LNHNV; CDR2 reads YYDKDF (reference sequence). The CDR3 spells CATSRVKRLNEKLFF. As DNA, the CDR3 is TGTGCCACCAGCAGAGTTAAACGACTTAATGAAAAACTGTTTTTT.

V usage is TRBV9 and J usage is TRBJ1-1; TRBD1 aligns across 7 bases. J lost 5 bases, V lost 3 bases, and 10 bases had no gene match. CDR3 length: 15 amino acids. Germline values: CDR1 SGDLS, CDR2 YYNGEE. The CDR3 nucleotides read TGTGCCAGCAGCGGATTACAGGGGAGTGGGACTGAAGCTTTCTTT. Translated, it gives CASSGLQGSGTEAFF.

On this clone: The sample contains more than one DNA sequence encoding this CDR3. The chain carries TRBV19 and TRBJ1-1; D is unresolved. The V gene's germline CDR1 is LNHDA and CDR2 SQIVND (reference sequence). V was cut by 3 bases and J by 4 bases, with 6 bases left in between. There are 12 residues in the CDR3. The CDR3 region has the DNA TGTGCCAGTAGTATCCGGGGCACTGAAGCTTTCTTT. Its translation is CASSIRGTEAFF. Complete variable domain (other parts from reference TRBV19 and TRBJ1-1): DGGITQSPKYLFRKEGQNVTLSCEQNLNHDAMYWYRQDPGQGLRLIYYSQIVNDFQKGDIAEGYSVSREKKESFPLTVTSAQKNPTAFYLCASSIRGTEAFFGQGTRLTVV.

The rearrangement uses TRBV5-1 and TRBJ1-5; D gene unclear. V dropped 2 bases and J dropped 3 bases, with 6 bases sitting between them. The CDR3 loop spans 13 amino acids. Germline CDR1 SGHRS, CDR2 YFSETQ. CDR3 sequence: CASSLEPNQPQHF. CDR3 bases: TGCGCCAGCAGCTTAGAGCCCAATCAGCCCCAGCATTTT.

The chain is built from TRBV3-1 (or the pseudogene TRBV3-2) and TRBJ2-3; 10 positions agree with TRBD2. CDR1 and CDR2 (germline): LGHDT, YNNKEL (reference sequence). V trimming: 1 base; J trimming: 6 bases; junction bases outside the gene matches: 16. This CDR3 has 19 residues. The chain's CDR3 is CASSQGGPGTSDMRDTQYF. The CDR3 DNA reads TGTGCCAGCAGCCAAGGGGGCCCCGGGACTAGCGACATGAGGGATACGCAGTATTTT.

CDR3 nucleotides: TGTGCCAGTAGTCTGGGCTCAACAAACTCTGGAAACACCATATATTTT. Protein: CASSLGSTNSGNTIYF. V usage is TRBV19 and J usage is TRBJ1-3; no firm D call. The CDR3 consists of 16 residues. Trimming cost V 5 bases and J 0 bases, with 14 bases left between them. Germline V lookup: CDR1 LNHDA, CDR2 SQIVND (reference sequence).

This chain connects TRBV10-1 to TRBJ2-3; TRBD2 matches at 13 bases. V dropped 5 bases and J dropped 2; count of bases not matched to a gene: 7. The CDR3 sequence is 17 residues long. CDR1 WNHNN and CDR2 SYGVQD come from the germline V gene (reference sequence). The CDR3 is CASSPGLAGEHTDTQYF. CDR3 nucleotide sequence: TGCGCCAGCAGTCCCGGACTAGCGGGGGAGCACACAGATACGCAGTATTTT.

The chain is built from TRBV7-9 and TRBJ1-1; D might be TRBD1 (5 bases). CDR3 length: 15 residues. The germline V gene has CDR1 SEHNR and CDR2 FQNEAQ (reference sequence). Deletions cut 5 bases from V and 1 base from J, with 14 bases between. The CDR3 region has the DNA TGTGCCAGCAGCCTTACGGGACTCTCGAACACTGAAGCTTTCTTT. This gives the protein CASSLTGLSNTEAFF.